The 3 T cell receptor beta chains in this list originate from one sample, sequenced in a study of monozygotic twins with inflammatory bowel disease. TCRdb reprocessed the 5' RACE reads and reports one entry per CDR3 protein, with no DNA. The sample's table shows 420,000 or so distinct CDR3 sequences. What was sequenced was blood. These TCRs come from a human donor with ulcerative colitis or Crohn's disease, or a healthy co-twin of an affected twin (not recorded which).

V gene TRBV7-9 combines with J gene TRBJ1-2; the D call from TCRdb, TRBD1, cannot be confirmed without DNA. Germline V lookup: CDR1 SEHNR, CDR2 FQNEAQ (reference sequence). The CDR3 contains 14 residues. The CDR3 loop is CASSPPIHRGGYTF.

The chain combines TRBV5-1 with TRBJ1-6. Germline V gene sequence: CDR1 SGHRS, CDR2 YFSETQ. The CDR3 totals 15 residues. The CDR3 sequence is CASSLAGGTASPLHF.

The V and J genes are TRBV12-3 or TRBV12-4 and TRBJ1-5. The CDR3 is 14 amino acids. CDR3 residues: CASSSRRSNQPQHF.